This TCR beta chain was captured in a study of cytomegalovirus exposure and HLA in healthy donors. Study context: Among 150 million to 200 million T cells, an earlier analysis found 117 million unique TCR beta sequences.

General study findings and limits: Presence/absence analyses treated sequencing depth as roughly uniform across donors.

Germline values: CDR1 SNHLY, CDR2 FYNNEI. V trimming: 4 bases; J trimming: 6 bases; junction bases outside the gene matches: 8. The CDR3 covers 15 residues. It was with 60 Vbeta and 13 Jbeta primers that the PCR ran. Only in-frame clones appear in the TCRdb table, and some are missing; sequencing was by immunoSEQ multiplex PCR. The sample carries around 150,000 clones, approximately 80% recorded once. A remark on this clone: The antigen is unknown.

The receptor comes from a young man in good health and CMV-seropositive. V gene TRBV2 combines with J gene TRBJ2-2, with TRBD2 identical over 7 bases. The sequenced sample consisted of PBMCs. The CDR3 region has the DNA TGTGCCAGCAGTGTTGGGGGGGGACTCCCCGGGGAGCTGTTTTTT. Its translation is CASSVGGGLPGELFF.